Following are 18 T cell receptor beta chains from one sample sequenced in a study of response to subunit inactivated influenza vaccine. A single record per CDR3 protein comes from TCRdb applying MiXCR to the RT-PCR reads. The sample records around 520,000 distinct CDR3 sequences, 25% being singletons. The material sequenced was CD4+ T cells sorted from PBMCs, taken more than 4 days after vaccination. Source of these receptors: a man aged 45-65 years who received an inactivated influenza vaccine.

The V and J genes are TRBV20-1 and TRBJ2-5, with D unresolved. Germline CDR1 reads DFQATT; CDR2 reads SNEGSKA (reference sequence). The V end lost 4 bases, the J end lost 2 bases, and 5 bases lay between the germline ends. The CDR3 covers 11 residues. Here the CDR3 DNA reads TGCAGTGCTAATACACAAGAGACCCAGTACTTC. This sequence encodes CSANTQETQYF.

The sample holds a few counts of this clonotype. The V call is TRBV20-1, the J call TRBJ2-5; the match to TRBD2 covers 8 bases. There are 14 residues in the CDR3. V lost 4 bases, J lost 1 base, and 5 bases stayed unmatched. In germline, CDR1 is DFQATT, CDR2 SNEGSKA (reference sequence). CDR3 protein: CSANPGTSQETQYF. The CDR3 nucleotides are TGCAGTGCTAACCCAGGGACTAGCCAAGAGACCCAGTACTTC.

This clonotype was counted between two and nine times. V and J are TRBV10-3 and TRBJ2-5; D call uncertain. The CDR3 totals 13 residues. The ends were cut back, 2 bases at V and 5 bases at J, with 9 bases in the middle. The germline gives CDR1 ENHRY, CDR2 SYGVKD. This CDR3 is CAISETPWETQYF. CDR3 bases: TGTGCCATCAGTGAGACCCCTTGGGAGACCCAGTACTTC.

V gene TRBV12-3 or TRBV12-4 combines with J gene TRBJ2-3, with D perhaps TRBD1 (5 bases). V was trimmed by 7 bases and J by 2 bases, leaving 10 bases between them. The CDR3 totals 13 residues. The CDR3 DNA follows: TGTGCCAGCACCACGACAGACACAGATACGCAGTATTTT. Its translation is CASTTTDTDTQYF.

This clonotype came up a few times. The chain has TRBV20-1 and TRBJ2-1; 9 bases are a match to TRBD2. The ends lost 4 bases at V and 4 bases at J; junction bases unmatched: 2. The length of the CDR3 is 13 residues. CDR1 and CDR2 (germline): DFQATT, SNEGSKA (reference sequence). In DNA, the CDR3 is TGCAGTGCTACGGCGGGAGGGTACAATGAGCAGTTCTTC. Amino acids: CSATAGGYNEQFF.

This clonotype appeared many times. The V and J genes are TRBV20-1 and TRBJ2-1; D uncertain. The ends were cut back, 2 bases at V and 5 bases at J, with 10 bases in the middle. Germline V gives CDR1 DFQATT, CDR2 SNEGSKA (reference sequence). The CDR3 is 13 residues long. The CDR3 protein is CSARRSLNNEQFF. The CDR3 DNA reads as TGCAGTGCTAGACGATCACTTAACAATGAGCAGTTCTTC.

The rearrangement uses TRBV6-1 and TRBJ2-3, with D perhaps given as TRBD1 or TRBD2 (5 bases each). Germline V lookup: CDR1 MNHNS, CDR2 SASEGT. The CDR3 runs 17 residues. V shed 7 bases and J shed 0 bases, with 20 bases lying between them. The CDR3: CASTLVWGSLSTDTQYF. CDR3 DNA: TGTGCCAGCACCTTGGTTTGGGGGAGCCTCAGCACAGATACGCAGTATTTT.

The rearrangement uses TRBV7-9 and TRBJ2-1; no clear D gene. Trimming stripped 1 base from V and 8 bases from J, with 18 bases between. Germline CDR1 SEHNR, CDR2 FQNEAQ (reference sequence). The CDR3 is made up of 16 amino acids. In DNA form, the CDR3 reads TGTGCCAGCAGCTTAGACAAGTCACTTCGGGTATATGAGCAGTTCTTC. Its translation: CASSLDKSLRVYEQFF.

The chain is built from TRBV10-3 and TRBJ2-1; D perhaps matches TRBD2 (5 bases). CDR3 length: 13 residues. Trimming cost V 0 bases and J 9 bases, with 9 bases left between them. CDR1 and CDR2 (germline): ENHRY, SYGVKD. CDR3 sequence: CAISESGVTEQFF. CDR3 in DNA: TGTGCCATCAGTGAGTCGGGAGTAACTGAGCAGTTCTTC.

This chain uses TRBV5-6 with TRBJ2-5, with D possibly TRBD2 on 5 matching bases. The CDR3 covers 14 residues. The germline V gene has CDR1 SGHDT and CDR2 YYEEEE. Trimming shortened V by 1 base and J by 5 bases, and 12 bases separated the two germline ends. The CDR3 DNA reads as TGTGCCAGCAGCTTGACAAGGGAGCGGGAGACCCAGTACTTC. It codes for CASSLTRERETQYF. The complete variable domain, with remaining parts taken from reference TRBV5-6 and TRBJ2-5, reads DAGVTQSPTHLIKTRGQQVTLRCSPKSGHDTVSWYQQALGQGPQFIFQYYEEEERQRGNFPDRFSGHQFPNYSSELNVNALLLGDSALYLCASSLTRERETQYFGPGTRLLVL.

The table lists this clonotype with many counts. The chain has TRBV4-1 and TRBJ1-5, with D perhaps matching TRBD1 (5 bases). The CDR3 contains 15 residues. V was cut by 3 bases and J by 4 bases, with 13 bases left in between. Germline CDR1 MGHRA, CDR2 YSYEKL. The CDR3 coding sequence is TGCGCCAGCAGCCAGAGGACACAATCGAATCAGCCCCAGCATTTT. Translated: CASSQRTQSNQPQHF.

The chain couples TRBV6-5 to TRBJ2-1; 8 nucleotides match TRBD1. The CDR3 runs to 17 residues. Germline-derived CDR1 and CDR2 are MNHEY and SVGAGI. The junction had 14 bases not matched to a gene; V was cut back by 5 bases and J by 5 bases. The DNA of the CDR3 is TGTGCCAGCAGTACACGACAGGGGCCAACCTTAAACAATGAGCAGTTCTTC. Translation gives CASSTRQGPTLNNEQFF.

The rearrangement joins TRBV5-1 to TRBJ2-7; no reliable D call. The V and J ends lost 4 bases and 2 bases respectively, with 19 bases between them. This CDR3 spans 16 amino acids. CDR1 and CDR2 (germline): SGHRS, YFSETQ. CDR3 protein: CASSLGLGPNPYEQYF. The CDR3 DNA follows: TGCGCCAGCAGCCTGGGTTTAGGGCCTAATCCCTACGAGCAGTACTTC. The complete variable domain, with remaining parts taken from reference TRBV5-1 and TRBJ2-7, reads KAGVTQTPRYLIKTRGQQVTLSCSPISGHRSVSWYQQTPGQGLQFLFEYFSETQRNKGNFPGRFSGRQFSNSRSEMNVSTLELGDSALYLCASSLGLGPNPYEQYFGPGTRLTVT.

The rearrangement joins TRBV12-3 or TRBV12-4 to TRBJ1-4, with D uncertain. The V gene lost 1 base and the J gene lost 8 bases, with 8 bases spanning the gap. This CDR3 region has 13 residues. CDR3 sequence: CASSLVWREKLFF. The CDR3 nucleotides are TGTGCCAGCAGTTTAGTTTGGAGGGAAAAACTGTTTTTT.

In DNA form, the CDR3 reads TGTGCCAGCTCAACGCTAGAGCGGGAGATCGGGGAGCTGTTTTTT. It specifies CASSTLEREIGELFF. The chain uses TRBV18 and TRBJ2-2, with 8 bases aligning to TRBD2. J lost 7 bases, V lost 5 bases, and 9 bases had no gene match. Germline V CDR1 and CDR2: KGHSH, LQKENI. The CDR3 is made up of 15 amino acids.

This clonotype has a handful of counts. This chain uses TRBV4-2 with TRBJ2-5, with a weak D call TRBD1 (6 bases). Germline loops: CDR1 LGHNA, CDR2 YNFKEQ. Trimming cost V 0 bases and J 0 bases, with 11 bases left between them. The CDR3 length is 16 residues. In DNA, the CDR3 is TGTGCCAGCAGCCAAGATCGCGACAGGAACCAAGAGACCCAGTACTTC. Amino acids: CASSQDRDRNQETQYF.

The chain joins TRBV12-3 or TRBV12-4 to TRBJ1-2; 11 positions match TRBD1. The CDR3 loop spans 16 amino acids. V trimming: 3 bases; J trimming: 0 bases; junction bases outside the gene matches: 3. CDR3 DNA: TGTGCCAGCAGTTTTGGGACAGGGGGAGCTAACTATGGCTACACCTTC. Translated, it gives CASSFGTGGANYGYTF.

This clonotype was detected only a few times. The chain employs TRBV5-1 and TRBJ2-1; 11 bases are shared with TRBD2. The CDR3 spans 16 residues. CDR1 SGHRS and CDR2 YFSETQ come from the germline V gene. After removal of 3 bases from V and 4 bases from J, the junction contained 6 bases not matched to a gene. The CDR3 coding sequence is TGCGCCAGCAGCTGGGCCCCTAGCGGGGGGTACAATGAGCAGTTCTTC. Encoded protein: CASSWAPSGGYNEQFF. Together with reference TRBV5-1 and TRBJ2-1, the CDR3 gives the full variable domain: KAGVTQTPRYLIKTRGQQVTLSCSPISGHRSVSWYQQTPGQGLQFLFEYFSETQRNKGNFPGRFSGRQFSNSRSEMNVSTLELGDSALYLCASSWAPSGGYNEQFFGPGTRLTVL.